This TCR beta chain was obtained from a study of CD8+ T cells in alopecia areata. Study summary: Patients received oral tofacitinib, 5 to 10 mg twice daily, for moderate-to-severe alopecia areata. Study results and caveats: Besides other cells, scalp samples also yield sequences of resident alphabeta T cells from normal skin. On tofacitinib, scalp clonality and expanded CD8+ clones among top 100 fell significantly.

On this clone itself: Antigen: not known.

Once RNA had been extracted, it was reverse transcribed into cDNA to act as the sequencing template. TCRdb keeps only in-frame clones here, not all; method: immunoSEQ multiplex PCR. The sample has about 210,000 clones; more than 30% are singletons. The CDR3 is 15 amino acids. V was cut by 2 bases and J by 0 bases, with 10 bases left in between. The V gene's germline CDR1 is SGHRS and CDR2 YFSETQ. Treatment reported: oral pan-JAK inhibitor, 5-10 mg twice daily. This chain links TRBV5-1 with TRBJ2-3; no clear D. This clonotype originated in a human donor with alopecia areata. Sequencing used CD4+ T cells sorted from blood, obtained between weeks 30 and 35, from a patient treated with tofacitinib. In nucleotides, the CDR3 is TGCGCCAGCAGCTTACAGTCACCTAGCACAGATACGCAGTATTTT. Residues: CASSLQSPSTDTQYF.